A single sample gave rise to the 4 T cell receptor beta chains below, sequenced in a study of graft-versus-host responses after intestinal transplantation. The antigens these receptors bind are not known. The protocol was immunoSEQ multiplex PCR, while the TCRdb copy is restricted to in-frame clones and leaves out a portion. Of some 110,000 clones listed, roughly 87% are singletons. The sequencing here drew on unstimulated CD4+ T cells sorted from spleen or lymph node cells, taken before intestinal transplant. These receptors all stem from a human donor who received an intestinal transplant.

V usage is TRBV7-2 and J usage is TRBJ2-1; 8 bases agree with TRBD2. The CDR3 loop spans 13 amino acids. Per the germline V gene, CDR1 is SGHTA and CDR2 is FQGNSA. V shed 4 bases, J shed 7 bases, and the junction held 3 bases outside the gene matches. The CDR3: CASSWGLDNEQFF. For the CDR3, the DNA is TGTGCCAGCAGCTGGGGACTAGATAATGAGCAGTTCTTC.

DNA for the CDR3: TGTGCCAGTAGTACCCGACAGGGTGGCGAGCAGTACTTC. It codes for CASSTRQGGEQYF. The chain couples TRBV19 to TRBJ2-5; TRBD1 matches 7 bases. The J call is doubtful: the DNA matches TRBJ2-7 better. Germline lookup yields CDR1 LNHDA and CDR2 SQIVND (reference sequence). The CDR3 spans 13 residues.

This chain links TRBV27 with TRBJ2-3, with TRBD2 matching 8 bases. CDR3 length: 17 residues. CDR1 is MNHEY and CDR2 is SMNVEV in the germline V gene (reference sequence). V shed 4 bases and J 0 bases; nucleotides not matched to a gene: 9. The CDR3 here is CASSYHPSSGSTDTQYF. In DNA, the CDR3 is TGTGCCAGCAGTTACCACCCCTCTAGCGGGAGCACAGATACGCAGTATTTT.

This chain links TRBV5-1 with TRBJ1-2; 10 positions match TRBD1. This CDR3 is 15 amino acids long. Germline V gives CDR1 SGHRS, CDR2 YFSETQ. With 3 bases clipped from V and 3 bases from J, the junction kept 5 bases outside the gene matches. The CDR3 loop is CASSSQGQGYYGYTF. CDR3 bases: TGCGCCAGCAGCTCACAGGGACAGGGGTACTATGGCTACACCTTC.